The 28 T cell receptor beta chains below come from one sample, sequenced in a study of CD8 T cells in Susac syndrome. Random hexamers were used to reverse transcribe an amount of about 0.5 to 1 ug RNA. TCRdb reanalysed the immunoSEQ multiplex PCR reads using MiXCR and keeps one entry per CDR3 protein. The table records 50,000 to 55,000 distinct CDR3 sequences, approximately 95% of them present only once. Sequenced material: CD8+ T cells from PBMCs. The source is a human donor with Susac syndrome.

V usage is TRBV9 and J usage is TRBJ2-5; TRBD1 agrees at 8 bases. From germline, CDR1 is SGDLS and CDR2 YYNGEE. This CDR3 spans 14 amino acids. Losses at the gene ends were 4 bases for V and 5 bases for J; bases not matched to a gene: 7. CDR3 in DNA: TGTGCCAGCAGCCCTCAGGACAGGGTGGAGACCCAGTACTTC. It is translated as CASSPQDRVETQYF.

The chain has TRBV2 and TRBJ2-7; D remains unclear. The V and J ends lost 9 bases and 4 bases respectively, with 13 bases between them. Germline values: CDR1 SNHLY, CDR2 FYNNEI. The CDR3 is made up of 12 amino acids. This chain's CDR3 is CASYGRPYEQYF. The CDR3 coding sequence is TGTGCCAGTTACGGGCGCCCTTACGAGCAGTACTTC.

The rearrangement joins TRBV29-1 to TRBJ2-7; a weak D match, TRBD1 (6 bases). The V end was cut by 1 base, the J end by 6 bases, with 10 bases between. Per the germline V gene, CDR1 is SQVTM and CDR2 is ANQGSEA. The CDR3 has 12 residues. CDR3 sequence: CSVEGLQGEQYF. CDR3 sequence (DNA): TGCAGCGTTGAAGGACTACAGGGCGAGCAGTACTTC.

The chain employs TRBV20-1 and TRBJ2-3; D call uncertain. The CDR3 length is 15 residues. V was trimmed by 0 bases and J by 1 base, leaving 11 bases between them. The germline V gene has CDR1 DFQATT and CDR2 SNEGSKA (reference sequence). The CDR3 DNA reads as TGCAGTGCTAGAGATGGTTCTGCGGGCACAGATACGCAGTATTTT. It specifies CSARDGSAGTDTQYF.

This chain links TRBV9 with TRBJ2-3; D remains unclear. The length of the CDR3 is 15 residues. The V gene's germline CDR1 is SGDLS and CDR2 YYNGEE. V was pared by 0 bases and J by 6 bases, with 14 bases between. The CDR3, as DNA: TGTGCCAGCAGCGTAGCCGACTTCCCACCGGATACGCAGTATTTT. Translated, it gives CASSVADFPPDTQYF.

V is TRBV9 and J is TRBJ1-6; D uncertain. This CDR3 region has 14 residues. Germline V gene lookup returns CDR1 SGDLS and CDR2 YYNGEE. The V end was cut by 3 bases, the J end by 11 bases, with 15 bases between. The CDR3 reads CASSASGTPAPLHF. CDR3 bases: TGTGCCAGCAGCGCATCCGGCACCCCTGCACCCCTCCACTTT.

The rearrangement joins TRBV11-1 to TRBJ2-3; D gene unclear. There are 20 residues in the CDR3. V lost 1 base to trimming and J lost 2 bases, with 25 bases between them. Germline assignment: CDR1 SGHAT and CDR2 FQDESV (reference sequence). The CDR3 protein is CASSLVGNRAGSYFTDTQYF. CDR3 in DNA: TGTGCCAGCAGCTTAGTGGGTAATAGGGCCGGATCTTATTTCACAGATACGCAGTATTTT.

With respect to this clonotype: One end of the junction is discordant with germline, which a read error may explain. This chain joins TRBV5-8 and TRBJ2-1; 8 bases agree with TRBD2. Germline loops: CDR1 SGHTS, CDR2 YDEGEE. The CDR3 contains 11 residues. CDR3 DNA sequence: TGTGCCAGCATCTACGGACTAGCCCCCGCCTTC. Residues: CASIYGLAPAF.

V and J are TRBV30 and TRBJ1-5, with TRBD1 as a possible D gene (5 bases). This CDR3 is built from 16 residues. Trimming took 2 bases from V and 6 from J, leaving 20 bases between them. Germline lookup yields CDR1 GTSNPN and CDR2 SVGIG (reference sequence). DNA of the CDR3: TGTGCCTGGAGTCCCGAAACAGGCCGATCTACTCAGCCCCAGCATTTT. Translated: CAWSPETGRSTQPQHF.

The genes are TRBV7-2 and TRBJ2-5, with D perhaps TRBD2 (5 bases). The CDR3 sequence is 12 residues long. The V and J ends lost 3 bases and 9 bases respectively, with 11 bases between them. Germline V lookup: CDR1 SGHTA, CDR2 FQGNSA. CDR3 region: CASSLSPGAQYF. The CDR3 region has the DNA TGTGCCAGCAGCTTGTCTCCCGGGGCCCAGTACTTC.

This chain links TRBV20-1 with TRBJ2-5; tentative D call: TRBD2 (6 bases). Trimming stripped 5 bases from V and 1 base from J, with 11 bases between. This CDR3 has 13 amino acids. The germline V gene has CDR1 DFQATT and CDR2 SNEGSKA (reference sequence). CDR3 protein: CSASGEPQETQYF. DNA for the CDR3: TGCAGTGCTTCGGGGGAGCCCCAAGAGACCCAGTACTTC.

This clonotype appeared once. The chain couples TRBV29-1 to TRBJ1-1; D unclear. The CDR3 is made up of 12 amino acids. Germline V gene lookup returns CDR1 SQVTM and CDR2 ANQGSEA. V lost 7 bases and J 2 bases, leaving 11 bases between the germline ends. CDR3 sequence: CSESQYNTEAFF. The CDR3 DNA reads as TGCAGCGAGTCACAGTACAACACTGAAGCTTTCTTT. Variable domain in full (rest from reference TRBV29-1 and TRBJ1-1): SAVISQKPSRDICQRGTSLTIQCQVDSQVTMMFWYRQQPGQSLTLIATANQGSEATYESGFVIDKFPISRPNLTFSTLTVSNMSPEDSSIYLCSESQYNTEAFFGQGTRLTVV.

This sequence joins TRBV30 and TRBJ1-5; 9 nucleotides match TRBD1. This CDR3 is built from 14 residues. Trimming cost V 0 bases and J 7 bases; bases outside gene matches: 4. Germline V gives CDR1 GTSNPN, CDR2 SVGIG (reference sequence). CDR3 amino acids: CAWSVTGGSQPQHF. CDR3 nucleotide sequence: TGTGCCTGGAGTGTAACAGGGGGCAGCCAGCCCCAGCATTTT.

V is TRBV9 and J is TRBJ2-7; weak D call: TRBD2 (5 bases). This CDR3 has 15 residues. Germline CDR1 is SGDLS and CDR2 is YYNGEE. The V end was cut by 0 bases, the J end by 2 bases, with 12 bases between. As DNA, the CDR3 is TGTGCCAGCAGCGTAGATGGGCGGCGGGCCTACGAGCAGTACTTC. As protein: CASSVDGRRAYEQYF.

This chain uses TRBV5-8 with TRBJ1-4, with TRBD1 matching over 11 bases. The trim removed 3 bases at V and 7 bases at J, leaving 2 bases unmatched. CDR3 length equals 14 residues. Germline assignment: CDR1 SGHTS and CDR2 YDEGEE. The DNA of the CDR3 is TGTGCCAGCAGCTGGACAGGGGGCGGTGAAAAACTGTTTTTT. It yields the protein CASSWTGGGEKLFF.

The chain is built from TRBV5-1 and TRBJ2-1, with 8 bases identical to TRBD2. The CDR3 runs to 16 residues. In germline, CDR1 is SGHRS, CDR2 YFSETQ. The J segment lost 0 bases and the V segment lost 0 bases, leaving 2 bases of the junction unmatched. The CDR3 DNA reads as TGCGCCAGCAGCTTGGACCGGGGGGGCTCCTACAATGAGCAGTTCTTC. Protein product: CASSLDRGGSYNEQFF.

The CDR3, as DNA: TGTGCCAGCAGTATCGTAGCGGGGGCGTACCAAGAGACCCAGTACTTC. Translated, it gives CASSIVAGAYQETQYF. V usage is TRBV12-3 or TRBV12-4 and J usage is TRBJ2-5, with 9 bases matching TRBD2. The CDR3 covers 16 residues. V shed 5 bases, J shed 0 bases, and the junction held 7 bases outside the gene matches.

The V call is TRBV9, the J call TRBJ2-5, with TRBD2 matching over 9 bases. The germline CDR1 and CDR2 sequences are SGDLS and YYNGEE. This CDR3 region has 14 residues. Trimming at V came to 4 bases and at J to 4 bases, leaving 5 bases not matched to a gene. CDR3 in DNA: TGTGCCAGCAGCCCGGGACTAGCCACAGAGACCCAGTACTTC. It translates to CASSPGLATETQYF.

This sequence joins TRBV4-3 and TRBJ2-7; 10 bases match TRBD1. Germline V lookup: CDR1 LGHNA, CDR2 YSLEER. This CDR3 has 14 amino acids. V lost 4 bases to trimming and J lost 3 bases; unmatched junction nucleotides: 3. CDR3 protein: CASSLRTGGYEQYF. The CDR3 bases are TGCGCCAGCAGCCTCCGGACAGGGGGCTACGAGCAGTACTTC.

The CDR3 sequence is CASSSLTGGNQPQHF. DNA of the CDR3: TGTGCCAGCAGCTCTCTGACAGGAGGCAATCAGCCCCAGCATTTT. This chain uses TRBV7-9 with TRBJ1-5, with a possible D match to TRBD1 (6 bases). The V end was cut by 4 bases, the J end by 2 bases, with 12 bases between. The length of the CDR3 is 15 residues. The germline CDR1 and CDR2 sequences are SEHNR and FQNEAQ (reference sequence).

V usage is TRBV7-9 and J usage is TRBJ2-1; D gene unclear. The CDR3 has 12 amino acids. V gave up 5 bases and J gave up 5 bases, with 7 bases separating them. Germline CDR1 and CDR2: SEHNR and FQNEAQ (reference sequence). The CDR3, as DNA: TGTGCCAGCAGCATCTTGGACAATGAGCAGTTCTTC. Translated: CASSILDNEQFF.

This clonotype was counted once. The gene calls are TRBV14 and TRBJ2-5; TRBD2 aligns across 13 bases. CDR1 is SGHDN and CDR2 is FVKESK in the germline V gene. This CDR3 region has 22 residues. Losses at the gene ends were 2 bases for V and 3 bases for J; bases not matched to a gene: 21. The CDR3 spells CASSQKKPGLAGDKAPEETQYF. As DNA, the CDR3 is TGTGCCAGCAGCCAAAAGAAACCTGGACTAGCGGGGGATAAAGCCCCGGAAGAGACCCAGTACTTC.

The chain combines TRBV6-2 or TRBV6-3 with TRBJ1-6; D not resolved. Germline V gene sequence: CDR1 MNHEY, CDR2 SVGEGT. The CDR3 totals 11 residues. V lost 5 bases and J 5 bases, leaving 1 base between the germline ends. CDR3 DNA: TGTGCCAGCAGTAATAATTCACCCCTCCACTTT. It encodes CASSNNSPLHF.

This clonotype was counted once. The rearrangement links TRBV19 to TRBJ1-6, with D possibly matching TRBD1 (5 bases). V lost 5 bases to trimming and J lost 9 bases, with 20 bases between them. Germline V gene sequence: CDR1 LNHDA, CDR2 SQIVND (reference sequence). The CDR3 spans 16 residues. The CDR3 is CASSPLRVIRSSPLHF. The CDR3 coding sequence is TGTGCCAGTAGTCCCCTCAGGGTGATAAGGAGTTCACCCCTCCACTTT. Using reference TRBV19 and TRBJ1-6 for the parts outside the CDR3, the full variable domain is DGGITQSPKYLFRKEGQNVTLSCEQNLNHDAMYWYRQDPGQGLRLIYYSQIVNDFQKGDIAEGYSVSREKKESFPLTVTSAQKNPTAFYLCASSPLRVIRSSPLHFGNGTRLTVT.

This chain uses TRBV5-4 with TRBJ2-3, with 9 bases that match TRBD2. The ends lost 0 bases at V and 2 bases at J; junction bases unmatched: 7. Germline CDR1 SGHNT, CDR2 YYREEE (reference sequence). This CDR3 region has 17 residues. In DNA form, the CDR3 reads TGTGCCAGCAGCTTGGATCCTAGCGGGGCAGCCACAGATACGCAGTATTTT. Protein product: CASSLDPSGAATDTQYF. The complete variable domain, with remaining parts taken from reference TRBV5-4 and TRBJ2-3, reads ETGVTQSPTHLIKTRGQQVTLRCSSQSGHNTVSWYQQALGQGPQFIFQYYREEENGRGNFPPRFSGLQFPNYSSELNVNALELDDSALYLCASSLDPSGAATDTQYFGPGTRLTVL.

This clonotype was recorded only once. The chain employs TRBV2 and TRBJ2-5, with D maybe TRBD2 (5 bases). V gave up 1 base and J gave up 5 bases, with 8 bases separating them. CDR3 length: 13 residues. Germline loops: CDR1 SNHLY, CDR2 FYNNEI. The CDR3, as DNA: TGTGCCAGCAGTGAAGGGACTGATGAGACCCAGTACTTC. Translating it yields CASSEGTDETQYF.

This clonotype is a singleton in its sample. This chain connects TRBV4-1 to TRBJ2-4; D may be TRBD1 or TRBD2 (5 bases each). V shed 0 bases and J shed 7 bases, with 7 bases lying between them. Germline-derived CDR1 and CDR2 are MGHRA and YSYEKL. This CDR3 contains 13 residues. The CDR3 DNA reads TGCGCCAGCAGCCAAGATGAGGGGAACATTCAGTACTTC. This translates into CASSQDEGNIQYF.

This chain links TRBV13 with TRBJ1-2, with D possibly matching TRBD1 (5 bases). V lost 5 bases and J 0 bases, leaving 13 bases between the germline ends. The CDR3 runs 15 residues. Looked up from germline, CDR1 is PRHDT and CDR2 is FYEKMQ (reference sequence). In nucleotides, the CDR3 is TGTGCCAGCAGCCAATGGGGGAGGACTAACTATGGCTACACCTTC. Translated, it gives CASSQWGRTNYGYTF.